This is a list of T cell receptor beta chains from one sample in a study of T cells in Graves' hyperthyroidism and ophthalmopathy. Via MiXCR, TCRdb re-called the multiplex PCR reads, giving one row per CDR3 protein. The table records 150,000 or so distinct CDR3 sequences, 9.4% of them present only once. Material for sequencing was blood. Receptors originate from a young woman with Graves' hyperthyroidism that later progressed to Graves' ophthalmopathy. Each CDR3 is given with its conserved first and last residue. Fields, in order: V gene, D gene, clone size, J gene, CDR3 DNA, CDR3 protein. The D gene is left open where the match is weak. The size field is filled for only some rows; it gives once, few, many or a size class.

v_gene: TRBV6-1
d_gene: TRBD1
abundance: few
j_gene: TRBJ1-6
CDR3nt: TGTGCCAGCAGTACATCCGGACAGGGCTATAATTCACCCCTCCACTTT
CDR3aa: CASSTSGQGYNSPLHF

v_gene: TRBV18
d_gene: TRBD2
abundance: many
j_gene: TRBJ2-1
CDR3nt: TGTGCCAGCTCACCATATAGTGGGACTAGCGGGAGGAATGAGCAGTTCTTC
CDR3aa: CASSPYSGTSGRNEQFF

v_gene: TRBV7-9
d_gene: NA
abundance: many
j_gene: TRBJ1-3
CDR3nt: TGTGCCAGCAGCCCCCCTGGATTAGAGGGAACTGCTGGAAACACCATATATTTT
CDR3aa: CASSPPGLEGTAGNTIYF

v_gene: TRBV11-2
d_gene: NA
abundance: many
j_gene: TRBJ1-2
CDR3nt: TGTGCCAGCAGCTCCCCCGGGGGGCATGGCTACACCTTC
CDR3aa: CASSSPGGHGYTF

v_gene: TRBV7-9
d_gene: NA
abundance: NA
j_gene: TRBJ2-1
CDR3nt: TGTGCCAGCAGCTCTAACAGTAGAACTTACAATGAGCAGTTCTTC
CDR3aa: CASSSNSRTYNEQFF

v_gene: TRBV7-6
d_gene: NA
abundance: NA
j_gene: TRBJ2-5
CDR3nt: TGTGCCAGCAGCGCCGGCCTTGGTAGAAAAGAGACCCAGTACTTC
CDR3aa: CASSAGLGRKETQYF

v_gene: TRBV19
d_gene: NA
abundance: many
j_gene: TRBJ1-1
CDR3nt: TGTGCCAGTACCGCACTACCCCGAGGACCTGAAGCTTTCTTT
CDR3aa: CASTALPRGPEAFF

v_gene: TRBV3-1
d_gene: NA
abundance: few
j_gene: TRBJ2-2
CDR3nt: TGTGCCAGCAGCCAAGATAACTCGCCTACCCACACCGGGGAGCTGTTTTTT
CDR3aa: CASSQDNSPTHTGELFF

v_gene: TRBV6-1
d_gene: TRBD1
abundance: many
j_gene: TRBJ2-6
CDR3nt: TGTGCCAGCAGTGAAGTGGGGACAGGGGTCTTTCGCTCTGGGGCCAACGTCCTGACTTTC
CDR3aa: CASSEVGTGVFRSGANVLTF

v_gene: TRBV24-1
d_gene: TRBD1
abundance: NA
j_gene: TRBJ1-2
CDR3nt: TGTGCCACCAGTGATTCCGGGACAGGGGAAGTCCATGGCTACACCTTC
CDR3aa: CATSDSGTGEVHGYTF

v_gene: TRBV4-1
d_gene: TRBD1
abundance: many
j_gene: TRBJ2-7
CDR3nt: TGCGCCAGCAGCCACGACAGGGACTACGAGCAGTACTTC
CDR3aa: CASSHDRDYEQYF

v_gene: TRBV28
d_gene: NA
abundance: many
j_gene: TRBJ2-1
CDR3nt: TGTGCCAGCAGTTTAGTAGGGAGGCATGAGCAGTTCTTC
CDR3aa: CASSLVGRHEQFF

v_gene: TRBV2
d_gene: NA
abundance: many
j_gene: TRBJ1-1
CDR3nt: TGTGCCAGCAGTGTCTTCTACGGGGAACGAGCTTTCTTT
CDR3aa: CASSVFYGERAFF

v_gene: TRBV12-3/TRBV12-4
d_gene: TRBD1
abundance: many
j_gene: TRBJ2-2
CDR3nt: TGTGCCAGCAGTCCACCGACAGGGGAGACCGGGGAGCTGTTTTTT
CDR3aa: CASSPPTGETGELFF